Listed here are 20 T cell receptor beta chains from one sample, sequenced in a study of T cell responses to AZD1222 COVID-19 vaccine. Assay: immunoSEQ multiplex PCR; the TCRdb copy retains only in-frame clones and omits some. The table includes some 150,000 clones, approximately 89% detected once. The source material was peripheral blood, sampled 28 days after the second AZD1222 dose. All receptors derive from an adult who received the AZD1222 COVID-19 vaccine.

The chain couples TRBV6-2 or TRBV6-3 to TRBJ2-7; TRBD1 might be the D (6 bases). V shed 2 bases and J shed 6 bases, with 14 bases lying between them. Germline V gene lookup returns CDR1 MNHEY and CDR2 SVGEGT. CDR3 length equals 14 residues. CDR3 sequence reads: CASSYRGQLREQYF. The CDR3 DNA reads TGTGCCAGCAGTTACAGAGGACAGCTTCGCGAGCAGTACTTC.

The V gene is TRBV3-1 (or the pseudogene TRBV3-2), the J gene TRBJ2-2, with a possible D match to TRBD2 (6 bases). Trimming shortened V by 4 bases and J by 2 bases, and 11 bases separated the two germline ends. The germline V gene encodes CDR1 LGHDT and CDR2 YNNKEL (reference sequence). This CDR3 is 15 amino acids long. CDR3 sequence reads: CASSRGERNTGELFF. The CDR3 DNA reads as TGTGCCAGCAGCCGCGGGGAACGTAACACCGGGGAGCTGTTTTTT.

The rearrangement links TRBV5-1 to TRBJ1-5; possibly TRBD1 for D (6 bases). Germline CDR1 reads SGHRS; CDR2 reads YFSETQ. The CDR3 has 15 residues. The ends were cut back, 0 bases at V and 3 bases at J, with 10 bases in the middle. CDR3: CASSLAAGVNQPQHF. CDR3 coding DNA: TGCGCCAGCAGCTTGGCCGCAGGGGTCAATCAGCCCCAGCATTTT.

The genes are TRBV27 and TRBJ2-3, with 8 bases aligning to TRBD1. Germline V gene data show CDR1 as MNHEY and CDR2 as SMNVEV (reference sequence). The CDR3 totals 13 residues. V shed 6 bases, J shed 5 bases, and the junction held 4 bases outside the gene matches. In DNA, the CDR3 is TGTGCCAGCAGGGGGACAGGAAAAGATACGCAGTATTTT. This codes for CASRGTGKDTQYF.

The CDR3 loop is CATSDLGHGYTF. CDR3 nucleotides: TGTGCCACCAGTGATTTGGGACATGGCTACACCTTC. V and J are TRBV24-1 and TRBJ1-2; D unresolved. CDR3 length: 12 amino acids. Germline values: CDR1 KGHDR, CDR2 SFDVKD. V was pared by 0 bases and J by 6 bases, with 4 bases between.

The sample holds a few counts of this clone. An end of the junction differs from the germline gene, which may be a read error. The chain employs TRBV7-7 and TRBJ2-1, with 9 bases lining up with TRBD2. Germline CDR1 SSHAT, CDR2 FNYEAQ (reference sequence). The CDR3 consists of 16 residues. CDR3 in amino acids: CASSLESSGTHNEQFF. CDR3 sequence (DNA): TGTGCTAGCAGCTTAGAATCTAGCGGGACCCACAATGAGCAGTTCTTC.

This chain links TRBV7-2 with TRBJ2-7; TRBD1 is a possible D gene (5 bases). The CDR3 consists of 16 residues. V was trimmed by 1 base and J by 0 bases, leaving 13 bases between them. From germline, CDR1 is SGHTA and CDR2 FQGNSA. CDR3 in amino acids: CASSLGGGHSSYEQYF. The CDR3, as DNA: TGTGCCAGCAGCTTAGGCGGTGGACATAGCTCCTACGAGCAGTACTTC.

The rearrangement joins TRBV27 to TRBJ1-4; 7 bases line up with TRBD1. In germline, CDR1 is MNHEY, CDR2 SMNVEV (reference sequence). Germline trimming cut 2 bases from V and 7 bases from J; bases unmatched to any gene: 4. The CDR3 is made up of 14 amino acids. The CDR3 region has the DNA TGTGCCAGCAGTTTAGGGACAGAACTTGAAAAACTGTTTTTT. The encoded protein is CASSLGTELEKLFF.

The genes are TRBV6-5 and TRBJ1-1; 7 nucleotides line up with TRBD1. The CDR3 has 16 residues. The V gene end was trimmed by 4 bases and the J gene end by 0 bases; junction bases not matched to a gene: 8. Germline CDR1 and CDR2: MNHEY and SVGAGI. This CDR3 is CASSWGDSRMNTEAFF. The CDR3 nucleotides are TGTGCCAGCAGTTGGGGGGACAGCAGGATGAACACTGAAGCTTTCTTT.

This chain connects TRBV6-1 to TRBJ1-1; 9 bases are a match to TRBD1. Germline CDR1 and CDR2: MNHNS and SASEGT. The CDR3 is made up of 16 amino acids. V trimming: 2 bases; J trimming: 5 bases; junction bases outside the gene matches: 9. The CDR3 protein is CASSERLGTGSTEAFF. In DNA, the CDR3 is TGTGCCAGCAGTGAACGATTGGGGACAGGGAGTACTGAAGCTTTCTTT.

This clone was seen just once. The V gene is TRBV16, the J gene TRBJ1-1; no reliable D call. V lost 0 bases and J 1 base, leaving 9 bases between the germline ends. Germline loops: CDR1 KGHSY, CDR2 FQNENV. The CDR3 runs 15 residues. The DNA for the CDR3 is TGTGCCAGCAGCCAATCTACGGTGGGGAACACTGAAGCTTTCTTT. Protein product: CASSQSTVGNTEAFF.

There are a few counts of this clone. The chain links TRBV9 to TRBJ2-3; D is uncertain. V was cut by 1 base and J by 3 bases, with 15 bases left in between. The germline V gene encodes CDR1 SGDLS and CDR2 YYNGEE. The CDR3 has 16 amino acids. The CDR3 region has the DNA TGTGCCAGCAGCGTATCCAGCTGGAAGAGGACAGATACGCAGTATTTT. Encoded protein: CASSVSSWKRTDTQYF.

J is TRBJ1-1 and V is TRBV7-8; D unresolved. This CDR3 has 12 residues. From germline, CDR1 is SGHVS and CDR2 FQNEAQ. The V end lost 7 bases, the J end lost 9 bases, and 15 bases lay between the germline ends. The DNA of the CDR3 is TGTGCCAGCACCCCTCTTTCGCCTCAAGCTTTCTTT. Its protein is CASTPLSPQAFF.

This clone has only a few counts. V usage is TRBV11-2 and J usage is TRBJ2-7, with a tentative D call TRBD2 (6 bases). The CDR3 runs to 15 residues. V shed 5 bases and J shed 0 bases, with 14 bases lying between them. CDR1 is SGHAT and CDR2 is FQNNGV in the germline V gene. DNA of the CDR3: TGTGCCAGCAGCACTATTCCCGGGGGCTCCTACGAGCAGTACTTC. This gives the protein CASSTIPGGSYEQYF.

The chain uses TRBV7-9 and TRBJ2-7; tentative D call: TRBD2 (6 bases). Trimming cost V 1 base and J 0 bases, with 13 bases left between them. Germline V gene sequence: CDR1 SEHNR, CDR2 FQNEAQ (reference sequence). This CDR3 contains 16 residues. As DNA, the CDR3 is TGTGCCAGCAGCTTAGAGGCGGGGCGCGGCTCCTACGAGCAGTACTTC. Translating gives CASSLEAGRGSYEQYF. The entire variable domain, with the rest obtained from reference TRBV7-9 and TRBJ2-7, is as follows: DTGVSQNPRHKITKRGQNVTFRCDPISEHNRLYWYRQTLGQGPEFLTYFQNEAQLEKSRLLSDRFSAERPKGSFSTLEIQRTEQGDSAMYLCASSLEAGRGSYEQYFGPGTRLTVT.

This clone was counted only a few times. The chain uses TRBV5-6 and TRBJ2-7, with 8 positions matching TRBD1. This CDR3 contains 15 residues. CDR1 and CDR2 (germline): SGHDT, YYEEEE. Losses at the gene ends were 0 bases for V and 9 bases for J; bases not matched to a gene: 11. CDR3 sequence reads: CASSLVGTGGLGQYF. CDR3 bases: TGTGCCAGCAGCTTGGTCGGGACAGGCGGTCTGGGGCAGTACTTC. Supplemented by reference TRBV5-6 and TRBJ2-7, the full variable domain reads DAGVTQSPTHLIKTRGQQVTLRCSPKSGHDTVSWYQQALGQGPQFIFQYYEEEERQRGNFPDRFSGHQFPNYSSELNVNALLLGDSALYLCASSLVGTGGLGQYFGPGTRLTVT.

The CDR3 bases are TGTGCCAGCAGTTTAGGAGCGGGAATCTCTTCTGATGAGCAGTTCTTC. Translated, it gives CASSLGAGISSDEQFF. The genes are TRBV28 and TRBJ2-1; 7 positions agree with TRBD2. Germline V CDR1 and CDR2: MDHEN, SYDVKM. The CDR3 contains 16 residues. After removal of 2 bases from V and 8 bases from J, the junction contained 12 bases not matched to a gene.

The rearrangement joins TRBV28 to TRBJ1-2; no firm D call. CDR1 is MDHEN, CDR2 SYDVKM, per germline. V was shortened by 7 bases and J by 7 bases, with 13 bases between the two germline ends. This CDR3 is built from 12 residues. CDR3 in amino acids: CASTKPPGGYTF. The DNA of the CDR3 is TGTGCCAGCACCAAACCTCCAGGTGGCTACACCTTC.

This clone has just one count. The chain recombines TRBV20-1 with TRBJ1-2; D uncertain. The CDR3 has 8 amino acids. Germline CDR1 is DFQATT and CDR2 is SNEGSKA (reference sequence). V was shortened by 8 bases and J by 8 bases, with 6 bases between the two germline ends. CDR3 amino acids: CSHDGYTF. CDR3 DNA: TGCAGTCATGACGGCTACACCTTC.

This clone was counted once. The rearrangement links TRBV27 to TRBJ2-3, with 9 bases fitting TRBD2. CDR3 size: 15 residues. V was clipped by 5 bases and J by 6 bases; unmatched bases: 9. Germline lookup yields CDR1 MNHEY and CDR2 SMNVEV (reference sequence). The CDR3 DNA sequence: TGTGCCAGCAGTCCCCTAGCGGGAAGGGAGGATACGCAGTATTTT. Translation: CASSPLAGREDTQYF.